The T cell receptor beta chain described here comes from a study of blood T cell repertoires in COVID-19. For the study at large: The study drew acute and convalescent COVID-19 samples from the United States, Italy and Spain.

Patients from Seattle were sampled longitudinally, starting during active infection. The germline V and J ends were trimmed by 5 bases and 4 bases, with 18 bases remaining between them. This CDR3 region has 16 residues. The V gene's germline CDR1 is KGHSH and CDR2 LQKENI. In this sample, this clone turned up once. The authors' processing: The assay estimated nucleated cells by amplifying reference gene primers. Sequencing used immunoSEQ multiplex PCR; TCRdb keeps in-frame clones, though not all of them. The D gene and trimming were derived from the DNA, and the V and J assignments and clone size from that table. The sample includes 150,000 to 170,000 clones, about 85% seen only once; the top ten take around 0.63%.

Sequenced material: peripheral blood. The chain employs TRBV18 and TRBJ2-1; TRBD1 is a possible D gene (6 bases). The sequence was collected from a man between 60 and 75 years old with COVID-19, enrolled during active disease. The CDR3 sequence: CASSTDSPSLYNEQFF. Here the CDR3 DNA reads TGTGCCAGCTCAACGGACAGTCCATCCCTTTACAATGAGCAGTTCTTC.